This TCR beta chain derives from a study of cytomegalovirus exposure and HLA in healthy donors. The method was immunoSEQ multiplex PCR; TCRdb's version includes in-frame clones alone and lacks a portion of them. The repertoire includes about 250,000 clones, around 87% of them detected once, and about 2.8% sits in the top ten. About this clone itself: Relative to the germline gene, one junction end is altered; a read error may explain this.

CDR1 and CDR2 from the germline V gene are DFQATT and SNEGSKA (reference sequence). The CDR3 is 10 residues long. Sequences were obtained from PBMCs. The J gene is TRBJ2-1, the V gene TRBV20-1; D is possibly TRBD2 (6 bases). This clonotype originated in a man younger than 35 in good health and CMV-seronegative. Here the CDR3 reads CSARGPGDVF. The CDR3 region has the DNA TGCAGTGCTAGAGGTCCGGGGGATGTCTTC.